These 3 T cell receptor beta chains share one sample of origin, sequenced in a study of glioma-infiltrating T cells. Using RNA template, CDR3s of TCR alpha and beta were amplified with iRepertoire arm-PCR. TCRdb reanalysed the multiplex PCR reads using MiXCR and keeps one entry per CDR3 protein. The table lists about 410,000 distinct CDR3 sequences, roughly 41% of them singletons. The sample was glioma tissue, nonneoplastic brain tissue, or PBMCs (not recorded which). These receptors came from a human donor with low-grade glioma or glioblastoma, undergoing nonglioma brain surgery, or in good health (not recorded which).

This clonotype showed up just a few times. V gene TRBV11-2 combines with J gene TRBJ1-3; D not certain. This CDR3 is 13 amino acids long. CDR1 SGHAT and CDR2 FQNNGV come from the germline V gene. The V gene lost 5 bases and the J gene lost 3 bases, with 8 bases spanning the gap. CDR3 residues: CASSPGNGNTIYF. The CDR3 nucleotides are TGTGCCAGCAGCCCGGGGAATGGAAACACCATATATTTT.

The chain couples TRBV20-1 to TRBJ2-2; D is uncertain. The CDR3 runs to 11 residues. The ends were cut back, 6 bases at V and 3 bases at J, with 5 bases in the middle. CDR1 is DFQATT and CDR2 is SNEGSKA in the germline V gene (reference sequence). In nucleotides, the CDR3 is TGCAGTGCGGAGTACACCGGGGAGCTGTTTTTT. Translation gives CSAEYTGELFF.

The J gene is TRBJ2-1, the V gene TRBV28; 8 nucleotides agree with TRBD1. CDR1 MDHEN and CDR2 SYDVKM come from the germline V gene. The length of the CDR3 is 14 residues. V lost 4 bases, J lost 13 bases, and 12 bases stayed unmatched. CDR3 sequence (DNA): TGTGCCAGCAGTTCCCGGCAGGGGGCCTCCTTACAGTTCTTC. It yields the protein CASSSRQGASLQFF.